The source of this T cell receptor beta chain is a study of blood T cell repertoires in COVID-19. Whole-study context: T cells, B-cell-depleted T cells, or PBMCs supplied cDNA or gDNA.

This clone was recorded only once. Self-reported history from a screening survey and questionnaire set each donor's cohort. Donors of Cohort 3 who recovered were those that had two negative PCRs, clearance, or symptom resolution. Authors' data handling: Amplification with reference gene primers provided the estimates of nucleated cell counts. Clones were read by immunoSEQ multiplex PCR, and TCRdb kept only the in-frame ones, dropping some. Clonal size and the V and J genes are those of that table, whereas D and trimming came from the DNA. The sample has 400,000 to 450,000 clones, 90% seen once. In germline, CDR1 is MGHRA, CDR2 YSYEKL. CDR3 length: 14 residues. Trimming took 4 bases from V and 6 from J, leaving 13 bases between them.

The sequenced material came from PBMCs or T cells enriched from blood (not recorded which). The chain combines TRBV4-1 with TRBJ2-1, with D tentatively TRBD2 (5 bases). This TCR was recovered from a man younger than 30 who had recovered from COVID-19. The CDR3 spells CASSPLAGFNEQFF. Here the CDR3 DNA reads TGCGCCAGCAGCCCCCTAGCCGGGTTCAATGAGCAGTTCTTC.